One sample yielded the 12 T cell receptor beta chains listed below, sequenced in a study of cytomegalovirus exposure and HLA in healthy donors. PCR employed 60 Vbeta and 13 Jbeta primers. Profiled with immunoSEQ multiplex PCR; TCRdb holds only in-frame clones, not every one. The table records 100,000 to 150,000 clones, about 80% of them present only once. Source material: PBMCs. The receptor set was obtained from a woman aged 45-60 years in good health and CMV-seronegative.

V and J are TRBV7-9 and TRBJ2-5, with 9 positions matching TRBD2. The J call is in doubt because the DNA end fits TRBJ2-7 better. Germline lookup yields CDR1 SEHNR and CDR2 FQNEAQ (reference sequence). This CDR3 is built from 17 residues. CDR3 in DNA: TGTGCCAGCAGCTCGTTAGCGGGAGCTAGTAAGGTGTACGAGCAGTACTTC. This codes for CASSSLAGASKVYEQYF.

As for this clone: A junction end diverges from the germline sequence, so it may reflect a read error. V usage is TRBV7-9 and J usage is TRBJ1-1; D gene ambiguous. The CDR3 runs 12 residues. Germline CDR1 is SEHNR and CDR2 is FQNEAQ (reference sequence). The CDR3 sequence: CSSSLSEGVGFF. CDR3 nucleotide sequence: TGTTCCAGCAGCTTGTCGGAGGGAGTAGGTTTCTTT.

The chain joins TRBV7-9 to TRBJ2-2; D is undetermined. This CDR3 has 16 amino acids. With 1 base removed from V and 0 bases from J, the gap between germline ends came to 9 bases. Germline V gene sequence: CDR1 SEHNR, CDR2 FQNEAQ (reference sequence). The CDR3 coding sequence is TGTGCCAGCAGCTTAGGAACGGTGTCGAACACCGGGGAGCTGTTTTTT. This codes for CASSLGTVSNTGELFF.

The chain employs TRBV7-8 and TRBJ2-1; no clear D. The CDR3 contains 16 residues. V lost 2 bases to trimming and J lost 3 bases, with 14 bases between them. In germline, CDR1 is SGHVS, CDR2 FQNEAQ. CDR3 nucleotide sequence: TGTGCCAGCAGCTTATCAGGTACCCTCTTCTACAATGAGCAGTTCTTC. Its protein product is CASSLSGTLFYNEQFF.

The chain carries TRBV5-6 and TRBJ1-1; 12 bases fit TRBD1. This CDR3 spans 17 amino acids. The junction had 8 bases not matched to a gene; V was cut back by 4 bases and J by 1 base. CDR1 and CDR2 (germline): SGHDT, YYEEEE. CDR3: CASSEWGQGAWNTEAFF. In DNA form, the CDR3 reads TGTGCCAGCAGCGAGTGGGGACAGGGGGCCTGGAACACTGAAGCTTTCTTT.

V and J are TRBV5-4 and TRBJ1-4; unclear D gene. Germline V CDR1 and CDR2: SGHNT, YYREEE (reference sequence). CDR3 length equals 13 residues. Trimming shortened V by 4 bases and J by 10 bases, and 14 bases separated the two germline ends. The CDR3 reads CASSLLGGGKLFF. The CDR3 bases are TGTGCCAGCAGCCTCTTGGGAGGCGGAAAACTGTTTTTT. Full variable domain (remainder filled in from reference TRBV5-4 and TRBJ1-4): ETGVTQSPTHLIKTRGQQVTLRCSSQSGHNTVSWYQQALGQGPQFIFQYYREEENGRGNFPPRFSGLQFPNYSSELNVNALELDDSALYLCASSLLGGGKLFFGSGTQLSVL.

V is TRBV6-1 and J is TRBJ1-1; 7 bases are shared with TRBD1. CDR1 and CDR2 from the germline V gene are MNHNS and SASEGT. The CDR3 runs to 16 residues. V trimming: 1 base; J trimming: 0 bases; junction bases outside the gene matches: 5. The CDR3 nucleotides are TGTGCCAGCAGTGAAGGACAGGGTTGGATGAACACTGAAGCTTTCTTT. It is translated as CASSEGQGWMNTEAFF.

This clone was recorded only once. The genes are TRBV9 and TRBJ2-7; TRBD2 aligns across 8 bases. Germline CDR1 SGDLS, CDR2 YYNGEE. The CDR3 contains 15 residues. V dropped 3 bases and J dropped 2; count of bases not matched to a gene: 7. CDR3 coding DNA: TGTGCCAGCAGCGCCTCCTTTAGCGGGACCTACGAGCAGTACTTC. Its protein is CASSASFSGTYEQYF.

V is TRBV30 and J is TRBJ2-2; no clear D. The CDR3 loop spans 12 amino acids. V lost 5 bases to trimming and J lost 4 bases, with 8 bases between them. The germline V gene encodes CDR1 GTSNPN and CDR2 SVGIG (reference sequence). The CDR3 here is CAWGLGTGELFF. The CDR3 DNA is TGTGCCTGGGGCCTTGGCACCGGGGAGCTGTTTTTT.

V is TRBV7-8 and J is TRBJ2-5, with 7 nucleotides matching TRBD2. Germline V gene sequence: CDR1 SGHVS, CDR2 FQNEAQ. This CDR3 has 14 residues. With V trimmed by 5 bases and J by 5 bases, 8 bases remained unmatched. CDR3 amino acids: CASSPGLSVETQYF. The CDR3 region has the DNA TGTGCCAGCAGCCCGGGACTATCAGTGGAGACCCAGTACTTC.

The chain combines TRBV20-1 with TRBJ2-7, with a tentative D call TRBD1 (5 bases). Between the trimmed V and J ends, which lost 3 bases and 6 bases, there was a span of 9 bases. This CDR3 has 11 amino acids. Germline lookup yields CDR1 DFQATT and CDR2 SNEGSKA (reference sequence). The CDR3 protein is CSASRVGEQYF. The DNA of the CDR3 is TGCAGTGCTAGCAGGGTAGGCGAGCAGTACTTC.

The rearrangement uses TRBV9 and TRBJ2-1; the D gene is possibly TRBD2 (6 bases). The CDR3 spans 14 residues. Trimming removed 2 bases from V and 4 bases from J, with 10 bases in between. Germline-derived CDR1 and CDR2 are SGDLS and YYNGEE. CDR3 DNA: TGTGCCAGCAGCGTTGGAGGGATGTACAATGAGCAGTTCTTC. It codes for CASSVGGMYNEQFF.